Below are 7 T cell receptor beta chains sequenced from a single sample in a study of human T cells and chemical hapten exposure. In TCRdb, the RACE reads were re-called with MiXCR into one record per CDR3 protein. The sample shows about 110,000 distinct CDR3 sequences, roughly a third of them seen only once. Time point specified: patch test 3, about 24 weeks after DPC sensitization. This sample's treatment: therapeutic diphenylcyclopropenone sensitization with weekly scalp DPC. The sequenced sample was whole blood, obtained in connection with sensitization to the hapten diphenylcyclopropenone (DPC). The source is a man in his forties with alopecia areata. Some clones in this sample may be carry-over from other donors' samples.

In this sample, this clonotype turned up a few times. In DNA form, the CDR3 reads TGTGCCAGCTCACCGGGACAGGGCGGCTCCTACGAGCAGTACTTC. Its protein is CASSPGQGGSYEQYF. This chain uses TRBV18 with TRBJ2-7, with 9 bases aligning to TRBD1. CDR1 and CDR2 (germline): KGHSH, LQKENI. This CDR3 contains 15 residues. The ends lost 3 bases at V and 0 bases at J; junction bases unmatched: 3.

J is TRBJ2-1 and V is TRBV7-2, with 11 bases lining up with TRBD1. The CDR3 contains 16 residues. V gave up 6 bases and J gave up 9 bases; unmatched junction bases: 13. Germline V lookup: CDR1 SGHTA, CDR2 FQGNSA. CDR3 region: CASRSGTGGSISEQFF. The CDR3 region has the DNA TGTGCCAGCAGATCGGGGACAGGGGGTTCGATTAGTGAGCAGTTCTTC.

The chain links TRBV6-5 to TRBJ2-4; D possibly corresponds to TRBD2 (5 bases). The germline V gene has CDR1 MNHEY and CDR2 SVGAGI. The length of the CDR3 is 15 residues. V dropped 0 bases and J dropped 2 bases, with 8 bases sitting between them. The chain's CDR3 is CASSYSGETKNIQYF. CDR3 nucleotides: TGTGCCAGCAGTTACTCTGGGGAGACCAAAAACATTCAGTACTTC.

V usage is TRBV29-1 and J usage is TRBJ1-2; 7 nucleotides line up with TRBD1. After removal of 7 bases from V and 4 bases from J, the junction contained 9 bases not matched to a gene. Germline CDR1 reads SQVTM; CDR2 reads ANQGSEA. This CDR3 has 13 residues. CDR3 DNA: TGCAGCGGGCACCGGGACAGCTTCTATGGCTACACCTTC. Translating it yields CSGHRDSFYGYTF.

The gene calls are TRBV11-2 and TRBJ2-7; D unresolved. Germline V gene sequence: CDR1 SGHAT, CDR2 FQNNGV. Trimming took 1 base from V and 2 from J, leaving 3 bases between them. The CDR3 runs to 12 residues. Here the CDR3 reads CASSLAPYEQYV. The CDR3 DNA reads TGTGCCAGCAGCTTAGCTCCCTACGAGCAGTACGTC.

The chain joins TRBV24-1 to TRBJ2-5, with TRBD1 identical over 8 bases. Germline-derived CDR1 and CDR2 are KGHDR and SFDVKD. The CDR3 contains 12 residues. The junction had 4 bases not matched to a gene; V was cut back by 9 bases and J by 5 bases. CDR3 DNA: TGTGCCACCCAACAGGGGGGTGAGACCCAGTACTTC. This sequence encodes CATQQGGETQYF.

The count of this clonotype is one. This chain connects TRBV6-1 to TRBJ2-5; a weak D match, TRBD1 (6 bases). The germline V gene has CDR1 MNHNS and CDR2 SASEGT. The CDR3 consists of 16 residues. V was pared by 4 bases and J by 5 bases, with 20 bases between. The CDR3 loop is CASSGSRDKHRETQYF. The CDR3 DNA is TGTGCCAGCAGTGGGTCCCGGGACAAACATCGGGAGACCCAGTACTTC.